The 22 T cell receptor beta chains in this list originate from one sample, sequenced in a study of cytomegalovirus exposure and HLA in healthy donors (dated by TCRdb to the late 2010s). The receptor library was made with the immunoSEQ multiplex PCR assay. TCRdb provides this immuneACCESS table in a form limited to in-frame rearrangements. Some clones are lacking; in checked studies, under half of them reflect an unresolved V gene, and why the rest are absent is not known. The sample yields roughly 48,000 clones; about nine tenths were counted once. The ten top clones hold 6% to 8% of the sample. Sequenced material: PBMCs. Receptors were obtained from a woman aged 25 to 45 in good health and CMV-seronegative.

In DNA form, the CDR3 reads TGCAGCGTTGACGGGACGGGGGGCGAGCAGTACTTC. This translates into CSVDGTGGEQYF. The chain is built from TRBV29-1 and TRBJ2-7; 7 positions match TRBD2. The trim removed 3 bases at V and 6 bases at J, leaving 5 bases unmatched. The CDR3 totals 12 residues. Germline CDR1 and CDR2: SQVTM and ANQGSEA.

The chain uses TRBV6-5 and TRBJ1-1; 9 nucleotides match TRBD1. Germline CDR1 reads MNHEY; CDR2 reads SVGAGI. V lost 2 bases, J lost 11 bases, and 9 bases stayed unmatched. The CDR3 has 14 amino acids. CDR3 protein: CASSYGTGLMGAFF. The CDR3 coding sequence is TGTGCCAGCAGTTACGGGACAGGGCTTATGGGGGCTTTCTTT.

This clone has a handful of counts. The chain combines TRBV4-1 with TRBJ1-5; tentative D call: TRBD1 (5 bases). This CDR3 contains 16 residues. Germline values: CDR1 MGHRA, CDR2 YSYEKL. V lost 1 base and J 1 base, leaving 11 bases between the germline ends. In DNA form, the CDR3 reads TGCGCCAGCAGCCAAGGCCGGCAGGGAAGCAATCAGCCCCAGCATTTT. It yields the protein CASSQGRQGSNQPQHF.

The V and J genes are TRBV27 and TRBJ2-2; 8 positions match TRBD1. The CDR3 totals 15 residues. Germline V gives CDR1 MNHEY, CDR2 SMNVEV (reference sequence). V was pared by 6 bases and J by 4 bases, with 7 bases of the junction left unmatched. Here the CDR3 DNA reads TGTGCCAGCAGCCCTGGACAGGGACCCACCGGGGAGCTGTTTTTT. Translated, it gives CASSPGQGPTGELFF.

This chain joins TRBV2 and TRBJ2-2; TRBD2 aligns across 8 bases. The CDR3 is made up of 15 amino acids. Germline V lookup: CDR1 SNHLY, CDR2 FYNNEI. J lost 5 bases, V lost 4 bases, and 6 bases had no gene match. The CDR3 loop reads CASSAGTSITGELFF. The CDR3 DNA sequence: TGTGCCAGCAGTGCCGGGACTAGTATTACCGGGGAGCTGTTTTTT.

The chain links TRBV6-6 to TRBJ1-2; 7 nucleotides line up with TRBD1. Germline-derived CDR1 and CDR2 are MNHNY and SVGAGI (reference sequence). J gave up 8 bases and V 6 bases, and 6 bases lay outside the gene matches. The CDR3 runs 12 residues. The CDR3 region is CASSPDRVGYTF. The CDR3 region has the DNA TGTGCCAGCAGCCCAGACAGGGTCGGCTACACCTTC.

The chain couples TRBV6-1 to TRBJ2-3; tentative D call: TRBD1 (5 bases). CDR3 length: 12 residues. V lost 10 bases and J 3 bases, leaving 11 bases between the germline ends. CDR1 MNHNS and CDR2 SASEGT come from the germline V gene. CDR3 loop: CATQGHTDTQYF. The CDR3 DNA sequence: TGTGCCACGCAGGGTCATACAGATACGCAGTATTTT.

This rearrangement joins TRBV4-3 to TRBJ2-1; D might be TRBD2 (6 bases). Germline V lookup: CDR1 LGHNA, CDR2 YSLEER. Trimming cost V 0 bases and J 4 bases, with 13 bases left between them. CDR3 size: 16 residues. CDR3 DNA sequence: TGCGCCAGCAGCCAAGATTCCGGGAGTGCTTACAATGAGCAGTTCTTC. Translated: CASSQDSGSAYNEQFF.

This rearrangement joins TRBV13 to TRBJ2-1; 8 bases fit TRBD1. This CDR3 is 15 amino acids long. J gave up 7 bases and V 5 bases, and 10 bases lay outside the gene matches. The germline V gene encodes CDR1 PRHDT and CDR2 FYEKMQ (reference sequence). The CDR3, as DNA: TGTGCCAGCAGCCCCGGACAGGGCTGGGGAAATGAGCAGTTCTTC. Translating gives CASSPGQGWGNEQFF.

This chain joins TRBV6-5 and TRBJ2-1; tentatively, D is TRBD2 (5 bases). This CDR3 comprises 12 residues. Trimming removed 7 bases at V and 8 bases at J, with 12 bases between. CDR1 MNHEY and CDR2 SVGAGI come from the germline V gene. The DNA of the CDR3 is TGTGCCAGCACGAGTCTGGAGGATGAGCAGTTCTTC. Residues: CASTSLEDEQFF.

The V call is TRBV5-1, the J call TRBJ1-3; possibly TRBD1 for D (6 bases). This CDR3 is 13 amino acids long. V was trimmed by 2 bases and J by 4 bases, leaving 7 bases between them. Germline V gene lookup returns CDR1 SGHRS and CDR2 YFSETQ. In DNA, the CDR3 is TGCGCCAGCAGCTTCACAGGGGGAAACACCATATATTTT. Translating gives CASSFTGGNTIYF.

The V and J genes are TRBV28 and TRBJ2-1; the D gene is possibly TRBD1 (6 bases). V lost 6 bases to trimming and J lost 2 bases, with 8 bases between them. Germline V lookup: CDR1 MDHEN, CDR2 SYDVKM. This CDR3 is built from 13 residues. Here the CDR3 reads CASRWTAYNEQFF. The CDR3, as DNA: TGTGCCAGCAGATGGACAGCCTACAATGAGCAGTTCTTC. The whole variable domain, filled in from reference TRBV28 and TRBJ2-1, reads DVKVTQSSRYLVKRTGEKVFLECVQDMDHENMFWYRQDPGLGLRLIYFSYDVKMKEKGDIPEGYSVSREKKERFSLILESASTNQTSMYLCASRWTAYNEQFFGPGTRLTVL.

The V call is TRBV28, the J call TRBJ1-1; the D gene is possibly TRBD1 (5 bases). Trimming pared 2 bases from V and 0 bases from J, leaving 16 bases between. Per germline, CDR1 MDHEN and CDR2 SYDVKM. CDR3 size: 17 residues. CDR3 sequence: CASSLGGGWKMNTEAFF. The CDR3 nucleotides are TGTGCCAGCAGTTTAGGTGGGGGGTGGAAGATGAACACTGAAGCTTTCTTT.

CDR3 sequence (DNA): TGCGCCAGCACCGAGGGGGCCTACGAGCAGTACTTC. As protein: CASTEGAYEQYF. The J gene is TRBJ2-7, the V gene TRBV5-1; D perhaps matches TRBD1 (6 bases). Trimming took 6 bases from V and 2 from J, leaving 9 bases between them. The V gene's germline CDR1 is SGHRS and CDR2 YFSETQ. The CDR3 consists of 12 residues.

The chain is built from TRBV27 and TRBJ2-4; 10 nucleotides align to TRBD1. Germline V CDR1 and CDR2: MNHEY, SMNVEV (reference sequence). V shed 2 bases, J shed 5 bases, and the junction held 6 bases outside the gene matches. The CDR3 covers 16 residues. This CDR3 reads CASSLAGQGEENIQYF. CDR3 nucleotides: TGTGCCAGCAGTTTAGCCGGACAGGGGGAGGAAAACATTCAGTACTTC.

Only one count was recorded for this clone. The CDR3 region has the DNA TGTGCCAGCAGCTTCCTAGCGGGAGCGAACACCGGGGAGCTGTTTTTT. Its protein is CASSFLAGANTGELFF. J is TRBJ2-2 and V is TRBV7-9; 10 nucleotides line up with TRBD2. Germline-derived CDR1 and CDR2 are SEHNR and FQNEAQ (reference sequence). CDR3 length: 16 residues. Trimming cost V 3 bases and J 0 bases; bases outside gene matches: 1. Filled out from reference TRBV7-9 and TRBJ2-2, the complete variable domain reads DTGVSQNPRHKITKRGQNVTFRCDPISEHNRLYWYRQTLGQGPEFLTYFQNEAQLEKSRLLSDRFSAERPKGSFSTLEIQRTEQGDSAMYLCASSFLAGANTGELFFGEGSRLTVL.

CDR3 in amino acids: CASSVQGGLDYYEQYF. CDR3 sequence (DNA): TGTGCCAGCAGTGTACAAGGGGGCCTCGACTACTACGAGCAGTACTTC. The chain carries TRBV27 and TRBJ2-7; 7 nucleotides agree with TRBD1. The CDR3 extends over 16 amino acids. The V and J ends lost 5 bases and 3 bases, in that order; junction bases with no gene match: 13. The V gene's germline CDR1 is MNHEY and CDR2 SMNVEV (reference sequence).

The genes are TRBV7-9 and TRBJ2-1, with 8 bases that match TRBD2. This CDR3 is built from 16 residues. After removal of 5 bases from V and 5 bases from J, the junction contained 11 bases not matched to a gene. Germline V lookup: CDR1 SEHNR, CDR2 FQNEAQ (reference sequence). CDR3: CASSPGGGLANNEQFF. The CDR3 DNA is TGTGCCAGCAGCCCAGGAGGCGGACTAGCAAACAATGAGCAGTTCTTC. Drawing the rest from reference TRBV7-9 and TRBJ2-1, the complete variable domain is DTGVSQNPRHKITKRGQNVTFRCDPISEHNRLYWYRQTLGQGPEFLTYFQNEAQLEKSRLLSDRFSAERPKGSFSTLEIQRTEQGDSAMYLCASSPGGGLANNEQFFGPGTRLTVL.

The chain links TRBV28 to TRBJ2-5; 11 bases match TRBD2. Per the germline V gene, CDR1 is MDHEN and CDR2 is SYDVKM. The CDR3 extends over 16 amino acids. Trimming took 6 bases from V and 2 from J; bases not matched to a gene: 8. This CDR3 is CASRPTSGKRQETQYF. The DNA for the CDR3 is TGTGCCAGCAGGCCGACTAGCGGGAAACGACAAGAGACCCAGTACTTC.

The chain uses TRBV30 and TRBJ1-2; 7 bases are a match to TRBD1. Germline values: CDR1 GTSNPN, CDR2 SVGIG (reference sequence). Unmatched junction bases numbered 7, after V lost 3 bases and J lost 6 bases. The CDR3 is made up of 13 amino acids. The CDR3 is CAWSPTGAHGYTF. The CDR3 DNA sequence: TGTGCCTGGAGCCCAACAGGGGCTCATGGCTACACCTTC.

In its sample, this clone ranks as medium-sized. Other DNA sequences from this sample encode an identical CDR3 as well. The rearrangement joins TRBV5-1 to TRBJ1-3; D is undetermined. V was cut by 0 bases and J by 5 bases, with 6 bases left in between. The CDR3 runs 13 residues. Germline V gene data show CDR1 as SGHRS and CDR2 as YFSETQ. The CDR3 reads CASSLDFRNTIYF. CDR3 DNA sequence: TGCGCCAGCAGCTTGGACTTCAGAAACACCATATATTTT.

This clone was picked up one time. This sequence joins TRBV2 and TRBJ1-1, with a possible D match to TRBD1 (5 bases). There are 12 residues in the CDR3. Germline V gene data show CDR1 as SNHLY and CDR2 as FYNNEI. With 3 bases removed from V and 11 bases from J, the gap between germline ends came to 13 bases. The CDR3 coding sequence is TGTGCCAGCAGTGAGGGCAGGGTGTTGGCTTTCTTT. Its translation is CASSEGRVLAFF. The full variable domain, rest sourced from reference TRBV2 and TRBJ1-1, is EPEVTQTPSHQVTQMGQEVILRCVPISNHLYFYWYRQILGQKVEFLVSFYNNEISEKSEIFDDQFSVERPDGSNFTLKIRSTKLEDSAMYFCASSEGRVLAFFGQGTRLTVV.